These T cell receptor beta chains were read from a single sample in a study of blood T cell repertoires in COVID-19. TCRdb's table, derived via immunoSEQ multiplex PCR, lists solely in-frame clones and lacks some. Among 50,000 or so clones, approximately 80% were seen once, and the ten largest hold roughly three fifths. The specimen was peripheral blood. The receptors were gathered from a man in his 70s with acute or convalescent COVID-19. Each CDR3 is given with its conserved first and last residue. D genes are given only for firm matches. For some rows the clone size is stated as once, few or many, or as a class when expanded; others skip it.

CDR3: CASGPGQSTDTQYF
DNA: TGTGCCAGCGGACCGGGACAAAGCACAGATACGCAGTATTTT
V: TRBV11-2
J: TRBJ2-3
size: -
D: -

CDR3: CASTQDTGSPLHF
DNA: TGTGCCAGTACGCAGGACACAGGATCACCCCTCCACTTT
V: TRBV19
J: TRBJ1-6
size: -
D: -

CDR3: CASSSTVEDTEAFF
DNA: TGTGCCAGCAGCTCGACTGTGGAGGACACTGAAGCTTTCTTT
V: TRBV7-2
J: TRBJ1-1
size: once
D: -

CDR3: CAWRSGRNNQPQHF
DNA: TGTGCCTGGAGGTCGGGTAGGAACAATCAGCCCCAGCATTTT
V: TRBV30
J: TRBJ1-5
size: -
D: -

CDR3: CASSHSSGQFFYGYTF
DNA: TGTGCCAGCAGCCACTCAAGTGGGCAATTCTTCTATGGCTACACCTTC
V: TRBV6-2/TRBV6-3
J: TRBJ1-2
size: -
D: -

CDR3: CASSRDRGIVDTQYF
DNA: TGTGCCAGTAGTCGCGACAGGGGAATTGTGGATACGCAGTATTTT
V: TRBV19
J: TRBJ2-3
size: -
D: TRBD1

CDR3: CASSSDIHSNQPQHF
DNA: TGTGCCAGCAGTTCGGACATCCATAGCAATCAGCCCCAGCATTTT
V: TRBV28
J: TRBJ1-5
size: -
D: -

CDR3: CASSIRGQPQHF
DNA: TGTGCCAGCAGCATCAGGGGTCAGCCCCAGCATTTT
V: TRBV7-2
J: TRBJ1-5
size: -
D: -

CDR3: CASSLAASGGSDEQFF
DNA: TGTGCCAGCAGCTTAGCAGCTAGCGGGGGTTCTGATGAGCAGTTCTTC
V: TRBV7-8
J: TRBJ2-1
size: -
D: TRBD2

CDR3: CASTDRGRTGELFF
DNA: TGTGCCAGCACCGACAGGGGGCGTACCGGGGAGCTGTTTTTT
V: TRBV9
J: TRBJ2-2
size: -
D: TRBD1

CDR3: CASSSGTGLEETQYF
DNA: TGTGCCAGCAGCTCCGGGACAGGGTTGGAGGAGACCCAGTACTTC
V: TRBV5-4
J: TRBJ2-5
size: few
D: TRBD1

CDR3: CASSLNQGPTGSQFF
DNA: TGTGCCAGCAGCTTAAACCAGGGGCCGACGGGATCTCAGTTCTTC
V: TRBV7-9
J: TRBJ2-1
size: -
D: -

CDR3: CASSPGQSYNEQFF
DNA: TGTGCCAGCAGCCCTGGACAGTCCTACAATGAGCAGTTCTTC
V: TRBV7-2
J: TRBJ2-1
size: -
D: -